The 2 T cell receptor beta chains given below trace back to one sample, sequenced in a study of OX40 agonist ivuxolimab in advanced cancers. Profiling relied on immunoSEQ multiplex PCR, and the TCRdb table lists in-frame clones only, not all of them. Of fewer than 85,000 clones in the sample, 70% to 90% were seen once. Sequenced here: CD4+ or CD8+ T cells sorted from blood, sampled in a trial of the OX40 agonist ivuxolimab. The receptor source for this set is an adult with an advanced solid tumor such as melanoma, head and neck, liver or kidney cancer.

With respect to this clone: A junction end diverges from the germline sequence, so it may reflect a read error. The chain carries TRBV5-1 and TRBJ1-2; D is ambiguous. CDR3 length: 14 amino acids. The germline V gene has CDR1 SGHRS and CDR2 YFSETQ. The CDR3 region has the DNA TGTGCCAGCAGCGACCGAGGAGTCAACTATGGCTACACCTTC. Protein product: CASSDRGVNYGYTF.

The gene calls are TRBV2 and TRBJ1-2; possibly TRBD1 for D (6 bases). Germline lookup yields CDR1 SNHLY and CDR2 FYNNEI. The CDR3 length is 15 residues. V lost 9 bases and J 2 bases, leaving 19 bases between the germline ends. In DNA form, the CDR3 reads TGTGCCAGTAAACTCTCACAGGGAGTGAACTATGGCTACACCTTC. Its protein is CASKLSQGVNYGYTF.